This section outlines one T cell receptor (beta chain) sequence together with its context. What it binds is unknown. The sample belongs to a study of beta chain features in type 1 diabetes. Turning to the study itself: Patients were similar to healthy donors in age and gender (as well as in cell yields). Findings and caveats of the study: Insertions were fewer and deletions more numerous at VDJ junctions in type 1 diabetes patients. Shortening that was moderate but significant affected the TCRB CDR3s of Type 1 diabetes patients in all four CD4+ subsets. TCRB repertoires of naive, central memory and Treg cells appeared more similar among patients than among healthy donors.

Germline CDR1 SNHLY, CDR2 FYNNEI. After removal of 5 bases from V and 9 bases from J, the junction contained 10 bases not matched to a gene. The CDR3 runs 14 residues. Only one heparinised blood draw was taken per donor, and its volume averaged about 120 mL. Investigators reverse transcribed all isolated RNA, so they sequenced expressed TCRB transcripts. Using immunoSEQ multiplex PCR, the repertoire was profiled, and TCRdb retains in-frame clones only, with some absent. The table includes tens of thousands of clones, 66% detected once. Sample: Tregs from blood. This clonotype was sampled from a woman younger than 35 with type 1 diabetes. The rearrangement links TRBV2 to TRBJ2-7, with 10 nucleotides matching TRBD2. This CDR3 is CASSLRLAGTGQYF. CDR3 DNA: TGTGCCAGCAGTTTAAGACTAGCGGGCACGGGGCAGTACTTC.